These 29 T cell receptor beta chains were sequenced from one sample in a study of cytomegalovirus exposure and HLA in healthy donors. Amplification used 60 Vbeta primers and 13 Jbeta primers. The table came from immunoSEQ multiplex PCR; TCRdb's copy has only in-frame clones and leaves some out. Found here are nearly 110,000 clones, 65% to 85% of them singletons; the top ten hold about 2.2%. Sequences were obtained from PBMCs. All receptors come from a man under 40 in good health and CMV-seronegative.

CDR3 protein: CASRKQGGNQPQHF. CDR3 nucleotide sequence: TGTGCCAGCAGAAAACAGGGGGGCAATCAGCCCCAGCATTTT. The chain joins TRBV27 to TRBJ1-5; 8 positions match TRBD1. Germline V gene lookup returns CDR1 MNHEY and CDR2 SMNVEV (reference sequence). The CDR3 contains 14 residues. Trimming at V came to 6 bases and at J to 2 bases, leaving 3 bases not matched to a gene.

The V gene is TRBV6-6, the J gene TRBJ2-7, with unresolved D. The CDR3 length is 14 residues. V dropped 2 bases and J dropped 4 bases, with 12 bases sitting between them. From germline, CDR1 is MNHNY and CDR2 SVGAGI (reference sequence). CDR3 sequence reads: CASSYIPTAYEQYF. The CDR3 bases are TGTGCCAGCAGTTACATCCCCACAGCTTACGAGCAGTACTTC.

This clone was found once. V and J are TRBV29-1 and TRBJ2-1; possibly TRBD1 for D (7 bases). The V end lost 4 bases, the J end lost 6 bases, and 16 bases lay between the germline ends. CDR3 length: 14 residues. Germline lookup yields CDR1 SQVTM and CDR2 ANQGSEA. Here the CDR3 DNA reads TGCAGCGTTGTTGGCAGGGGGGTTCGCAATGAGCAGTTCTTC. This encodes CSVVGRGVRNEQFF.

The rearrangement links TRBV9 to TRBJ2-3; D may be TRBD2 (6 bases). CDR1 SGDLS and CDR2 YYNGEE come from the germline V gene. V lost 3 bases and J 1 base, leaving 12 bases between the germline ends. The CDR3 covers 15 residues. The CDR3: CASSAGASRTDTQYF. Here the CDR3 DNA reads TGTGCCAGCAGCGCGGGAGCCTCTCGCACAGATACGCAGTATTTT.

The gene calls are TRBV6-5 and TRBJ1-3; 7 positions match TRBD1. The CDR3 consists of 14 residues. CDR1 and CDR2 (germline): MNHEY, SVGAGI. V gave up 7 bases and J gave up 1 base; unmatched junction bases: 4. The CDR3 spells CASTQGGSGNTIYF. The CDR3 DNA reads TGTGCCAGCACCCAGGGGGGATCTGGAAACACCATATATTTT.

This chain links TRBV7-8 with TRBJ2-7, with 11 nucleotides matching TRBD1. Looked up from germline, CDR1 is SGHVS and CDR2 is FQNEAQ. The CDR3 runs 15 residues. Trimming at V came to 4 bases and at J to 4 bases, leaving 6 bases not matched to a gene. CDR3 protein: CASSSTDRGRYEQYF. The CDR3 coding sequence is TGTGCCAGCAGCTCCACGGACAGGGGGCGGTACGAGCAGTACTTC.

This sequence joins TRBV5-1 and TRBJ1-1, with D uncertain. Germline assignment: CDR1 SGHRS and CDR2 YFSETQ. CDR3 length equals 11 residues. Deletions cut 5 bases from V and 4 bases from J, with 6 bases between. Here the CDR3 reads CASSRGTEAFF. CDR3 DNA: TGCGCCAGCAGTCGAGGCACTGAAGCTTTCTTT.

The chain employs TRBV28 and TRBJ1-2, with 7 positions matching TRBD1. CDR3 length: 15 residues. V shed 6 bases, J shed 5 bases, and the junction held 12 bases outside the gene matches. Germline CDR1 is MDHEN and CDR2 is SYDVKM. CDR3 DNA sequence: TGTGCCAGCAGCCGTTATCCGGGCAGGGGGTATGGCTACACCTTC. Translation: CASSRYPGRGYGYTF.

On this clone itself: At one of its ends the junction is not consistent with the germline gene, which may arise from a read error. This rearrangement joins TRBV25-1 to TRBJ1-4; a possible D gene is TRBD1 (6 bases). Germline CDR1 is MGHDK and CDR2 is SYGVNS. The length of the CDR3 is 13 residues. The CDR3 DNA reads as TGTGCCTGCAGAGGGGGGGGAGGGGAAAAACTGTTTTTT. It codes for CACRGGGGEKLFF.

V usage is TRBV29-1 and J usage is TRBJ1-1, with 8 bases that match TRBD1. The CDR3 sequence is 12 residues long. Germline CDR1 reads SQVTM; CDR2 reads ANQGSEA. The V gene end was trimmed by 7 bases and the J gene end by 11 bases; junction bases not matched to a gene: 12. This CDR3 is CSASWGQVGAFF. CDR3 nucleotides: TGCAGCGCATCATGGGGACAGGTGGGCGCTTTCTTT.

The CDR3 DNA reads as TGTGCCAGCAGCCCTCGACTAGCGGGGGGACCGGGTAGGGCCCAGTACTTC. This gives the protein CASSPRLAGGPGRAQYF. This chain joins TRBV9 and TRBJ2-5; 13 bases line up with TRBD2. Germline V gene lookup returns CDR1 SGDLS and CDR2 YYNGEE. The CDR3 consists of 17 residues. V gave up 4 bases and J gave up 9 bases; unmatched junction bases: 15. The full variable domain, its missing parts supplied by reference TRBV9 and TRBJ2-5, is DSGVTQTPKHLITATGQRVTLRCSPRSGDLSVYWYQQSLDQGLQFLIQYYNGEERAKGNILERFSAQQFPDLHSELNLSSLELGDSALYFCASSPRLAGGPGRAQYFGPGTRLLVL.

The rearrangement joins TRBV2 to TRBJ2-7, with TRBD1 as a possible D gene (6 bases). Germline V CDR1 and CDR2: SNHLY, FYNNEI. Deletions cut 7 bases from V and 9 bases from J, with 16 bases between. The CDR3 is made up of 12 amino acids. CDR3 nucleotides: TGTGCCAGCACCCAGGGGAGTGCGGTGCAGTACTTC. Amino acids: CASTQGSAVQYF.

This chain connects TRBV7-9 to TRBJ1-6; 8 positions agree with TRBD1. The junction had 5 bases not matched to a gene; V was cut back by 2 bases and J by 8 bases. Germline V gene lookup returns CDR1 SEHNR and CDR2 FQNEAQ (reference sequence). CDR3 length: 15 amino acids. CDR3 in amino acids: CASSLYGTGDSPLHF. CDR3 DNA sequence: TGTGCCAGCAGCTTATACGGGACAGGAGATTCACCCCTCCACTTT.

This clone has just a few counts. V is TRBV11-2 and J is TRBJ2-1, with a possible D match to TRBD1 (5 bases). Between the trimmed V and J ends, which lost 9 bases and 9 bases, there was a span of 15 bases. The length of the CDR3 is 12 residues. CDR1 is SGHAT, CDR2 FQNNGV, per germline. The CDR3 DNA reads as TGTGCCAGTGGGGCTGGGGTTCTTGAGCAGTTCTTC. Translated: CASGAGVLEQFF.

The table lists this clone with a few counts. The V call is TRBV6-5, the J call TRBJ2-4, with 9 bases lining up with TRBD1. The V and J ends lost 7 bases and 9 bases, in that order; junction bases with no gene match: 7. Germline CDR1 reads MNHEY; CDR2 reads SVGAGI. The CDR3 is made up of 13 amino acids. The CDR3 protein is CASNEGQGGIQYF. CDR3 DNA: TGTGCCAGCAACGAGGGACAGGGTGGCATTCAGTACTTC.

CDR3 DNA sequence: TGTGCCTGGGACAGGGGCGGCAGTGAGAATCAGCCCCAGCATTTT. As protein: CAWDRGGSENQPQHF. The chain joins TRBV30 to TRBJ1-5; 8 bases line up with TRBD1. Germline CDR1 is GTSNPN and CDR2 is SVGIG (reference sequence). J was trimmed by 4 bases and V by 5 bases; bases with no gene match: 10. The CDR3 consists of 15 residues.

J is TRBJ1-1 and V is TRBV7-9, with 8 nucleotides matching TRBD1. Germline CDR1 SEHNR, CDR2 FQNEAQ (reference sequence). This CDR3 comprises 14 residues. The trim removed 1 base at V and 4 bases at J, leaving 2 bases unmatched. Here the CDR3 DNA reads TGTGCCAGCAGCTTAGGGACAGGGATCACTGAAGCTTTCTTT. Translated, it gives CASSLGTGITEAFF.

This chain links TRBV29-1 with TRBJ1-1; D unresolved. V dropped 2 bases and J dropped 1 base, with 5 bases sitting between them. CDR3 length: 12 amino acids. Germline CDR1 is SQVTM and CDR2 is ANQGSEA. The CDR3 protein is CSVEFQNTEAFF. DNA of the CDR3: TGCAGCGTTGAATTCCAGAACACTGAAGCTTTCTTT.

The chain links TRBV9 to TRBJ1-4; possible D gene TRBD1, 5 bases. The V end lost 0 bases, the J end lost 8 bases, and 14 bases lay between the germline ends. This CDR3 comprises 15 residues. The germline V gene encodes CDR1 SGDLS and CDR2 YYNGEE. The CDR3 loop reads CASSVDSGEGEKLFF. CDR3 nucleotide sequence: TGTGCCAGCAGCGTAGACTCGGGGGAAGGGGAAAAACTGTTTTTT.

The CDR3 reads CASSLRGSYYEQYF. The CDR3 DNA sequence: TGTGCCAGCAGCTTGCGGGGGAGCTACTACGAGCAGTACTTC. The chain couples TRBV5-6 to TRBJ2-7, with D tentatively TRBD2 (6 bases). Germline V CDR1 and CDR2: SGHDT, YYEEEE. There are 14 residues in the CDR3. The V gene lost 1 base and the J gene lost 3 bases, with 11 bases spanning the gap.

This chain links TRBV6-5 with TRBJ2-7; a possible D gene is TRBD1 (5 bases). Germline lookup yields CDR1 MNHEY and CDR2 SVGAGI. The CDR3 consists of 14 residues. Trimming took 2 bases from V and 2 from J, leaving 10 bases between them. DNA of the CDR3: TGTGCCAGCAGTTACCGCGGCAGGGCCTACGAGCAGTACTTC. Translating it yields CASSYRGRAYEQYF.

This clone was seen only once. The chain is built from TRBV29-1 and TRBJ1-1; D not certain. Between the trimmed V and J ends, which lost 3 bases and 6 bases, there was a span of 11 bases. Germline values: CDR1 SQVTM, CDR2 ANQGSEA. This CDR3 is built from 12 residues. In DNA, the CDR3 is TGCAGCGTTGATTCGCATCCAGCTGAAGCTTTCTTT. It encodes CSVDSHPAEAFF.

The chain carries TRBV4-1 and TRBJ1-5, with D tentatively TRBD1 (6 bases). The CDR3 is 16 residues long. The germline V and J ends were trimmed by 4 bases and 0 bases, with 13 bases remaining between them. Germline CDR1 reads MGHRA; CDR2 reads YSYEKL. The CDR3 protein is CASSPRLQGSNQPQHF. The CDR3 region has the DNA TGCGCCAGCAGCCCTCGGCTACAGGGTAGCAATCAGCCCCAGCATTTT.

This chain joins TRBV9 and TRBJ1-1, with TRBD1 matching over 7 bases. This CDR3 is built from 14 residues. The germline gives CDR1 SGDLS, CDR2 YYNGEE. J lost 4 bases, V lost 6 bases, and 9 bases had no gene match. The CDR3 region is CASTRRQGSTEAFF. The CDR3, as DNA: TGTGCCAGCACCCGAAGACAGGGAAGCACTGAAGCTTTCTTT.

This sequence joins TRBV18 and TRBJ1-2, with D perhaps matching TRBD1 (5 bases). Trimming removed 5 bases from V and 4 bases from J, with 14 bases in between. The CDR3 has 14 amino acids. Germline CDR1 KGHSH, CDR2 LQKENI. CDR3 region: CASSEMTVLYGYTF. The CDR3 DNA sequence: TGTGCCAGCTCAGAGATGACAGTCCTCTATGGCTACACCTTC.

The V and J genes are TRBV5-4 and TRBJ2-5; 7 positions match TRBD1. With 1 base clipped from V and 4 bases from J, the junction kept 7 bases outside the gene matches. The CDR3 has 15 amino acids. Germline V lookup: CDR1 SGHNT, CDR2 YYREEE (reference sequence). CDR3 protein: CASSLYGQGVETQYF. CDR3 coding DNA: TGTGCCAGCAGCTTGTATGGGCAGGGGGTAGAGACCCAGTACTTC.

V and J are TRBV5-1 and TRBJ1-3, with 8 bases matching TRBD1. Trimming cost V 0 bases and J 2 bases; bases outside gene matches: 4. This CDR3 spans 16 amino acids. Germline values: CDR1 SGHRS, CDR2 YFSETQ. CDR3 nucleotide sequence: TGCGCCAGCAGCTTGGAATTCAGGGGGCCTGGAAACACCATATATTTT. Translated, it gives CASSLEFRGPGNTIYF.

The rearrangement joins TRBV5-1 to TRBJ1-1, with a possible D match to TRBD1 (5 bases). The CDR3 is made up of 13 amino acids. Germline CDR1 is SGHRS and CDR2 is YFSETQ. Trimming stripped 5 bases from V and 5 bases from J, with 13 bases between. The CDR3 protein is CASRPPRETEAFF. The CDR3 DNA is TGCGCCAGCAGGCCTCCCAGGGAAACTGAAGCTTTCTTT.

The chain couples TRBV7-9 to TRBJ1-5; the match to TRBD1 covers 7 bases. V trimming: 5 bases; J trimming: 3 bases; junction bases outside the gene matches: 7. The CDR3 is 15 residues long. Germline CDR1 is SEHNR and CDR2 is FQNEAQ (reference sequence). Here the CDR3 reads CASSLDRAINQPQHF. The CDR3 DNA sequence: TGTGCCAGCAGCCTTGACAGGGCGATCAATCAGCCCCAGCATTTT. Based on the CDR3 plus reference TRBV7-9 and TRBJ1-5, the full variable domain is DTGVSQNPRHKITKRGQNVTFRCDPISEHNRLYWYRQTLGQGPEFLTYFQNEAQLEKSRLLSDRFSAERPKGSFSTLEIQRTEQGDSAMYLCASSLDRAINQPQHFGDGTRLSIL.